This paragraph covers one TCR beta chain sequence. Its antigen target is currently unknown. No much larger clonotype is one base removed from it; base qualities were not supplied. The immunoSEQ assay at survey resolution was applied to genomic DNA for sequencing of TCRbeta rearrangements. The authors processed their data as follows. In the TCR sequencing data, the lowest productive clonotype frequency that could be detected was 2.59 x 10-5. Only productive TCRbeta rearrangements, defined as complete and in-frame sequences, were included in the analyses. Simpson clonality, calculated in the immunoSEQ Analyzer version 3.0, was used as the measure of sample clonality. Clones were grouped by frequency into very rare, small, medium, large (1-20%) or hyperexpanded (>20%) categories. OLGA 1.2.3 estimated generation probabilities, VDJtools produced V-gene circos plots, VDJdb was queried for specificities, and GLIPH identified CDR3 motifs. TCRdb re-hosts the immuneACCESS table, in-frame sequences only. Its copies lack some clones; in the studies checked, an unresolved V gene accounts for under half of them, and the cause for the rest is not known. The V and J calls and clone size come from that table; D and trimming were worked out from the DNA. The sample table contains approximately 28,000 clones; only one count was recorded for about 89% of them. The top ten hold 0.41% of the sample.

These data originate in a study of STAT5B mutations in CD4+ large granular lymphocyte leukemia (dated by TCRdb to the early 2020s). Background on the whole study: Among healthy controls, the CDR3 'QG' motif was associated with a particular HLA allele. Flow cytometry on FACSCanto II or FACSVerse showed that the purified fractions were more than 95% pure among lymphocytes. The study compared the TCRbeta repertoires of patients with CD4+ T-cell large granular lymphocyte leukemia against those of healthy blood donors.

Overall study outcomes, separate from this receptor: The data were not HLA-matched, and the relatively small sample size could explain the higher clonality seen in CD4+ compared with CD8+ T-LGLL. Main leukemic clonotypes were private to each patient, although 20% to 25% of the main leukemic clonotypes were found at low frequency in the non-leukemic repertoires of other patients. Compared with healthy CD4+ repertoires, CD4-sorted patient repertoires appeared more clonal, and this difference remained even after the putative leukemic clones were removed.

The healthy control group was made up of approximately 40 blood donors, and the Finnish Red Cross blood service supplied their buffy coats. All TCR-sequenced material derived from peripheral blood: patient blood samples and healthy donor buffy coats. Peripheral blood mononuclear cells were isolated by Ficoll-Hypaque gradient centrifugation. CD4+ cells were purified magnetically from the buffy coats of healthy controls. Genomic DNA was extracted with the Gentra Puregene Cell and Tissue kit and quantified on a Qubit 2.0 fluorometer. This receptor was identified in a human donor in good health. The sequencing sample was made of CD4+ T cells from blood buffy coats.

The CDR3 protein sequence reads: CAISERGFLAGGPGDEQFF. The DNA sequence is TGTGCCATCAGTGAGCGGGGATTTCTAGCGGGAGGGCCTGGGGATGAGCAGTTCTTC. The chain links TRBV10-3 with TRBJ2-1, with 12 bases aligning to TRBD2. Trimming leaves V shorter by 2 bases and J shorter by 8 bases, with the junction holding 16 bases beyond the gene matches. The germline V gene encodes CDR1 ENHRY and CDR2 SYGVKD. The CDR3 goes from the cysteine to the phenylalanine over 19 residues. Solely the CDR3 DNA is kept, with 57 bases framed from the first base.